These 6 T cell receptor beta chains share one sample of origin, sequenced in a study of cytomegalovirus exposure and HLA in healthy donors. The PCR made use of 60 Vbeta and 13 Jbeta primers. Sequencing used immunoSEQ multiplex PCR; TCRdb keeps in-frame clones, though not all of them. Found here are over 100,000 clones, over 70% of them singletons; the top ten hold over 2%. The sample consisted of PBMCs. These receptors all stem from a woman between 40 and 55 years old in good health and CMV-seropositive.

The rearrangement joins TRBV14 to TRBJ2-7, with D possibly being TRBD1 (6 bases). Trimming removed 0 bases from V and 6 bases from J, with 12 bases in between. Germline V gene data show CDR1 as SGHDN and CDR2 as FVKESK. CDR3 size: 14 residues. CDR3 sequence: CASSQDVGAGEQYF. CDR3 bases: TGTGCCAGCAGCCAAGATGTGGGGGCAGGCGAGCAGTACTTC.

The rearrangement uses TRBV7-2 and TRBJ1-2; 10 bases line up with TRBD1. The J segment lost 4 bases and the V segment lost 5 bases, leaving 16 bases of the junction unmatched. The length of the CDR3 is 18 residues. The germline gives CDR1 SGHTA, CDR2 FQGNSA. The CDR3 protein is CASSVTGTGASYTYGYTF. As DNA, the CDR3 is TGTGCCAGCAGCGTTACCGGGACAGGGGCGTCCTACACCTATGGCTACACCTTC.

The chain carries TRBV2 and TRBJ1-2; 10 positions match TRBD1. The CDR3 covers 14 residues. V lost 4 bases to trimming and J lost 7 bases; unmatched junction nucleotides: 6. CDR1 SNHLY and CDR2 FYNNEI come from the germline V gene. The CDR3 nucleotides are TGTGCCAGCAGTGGCCCCGACAGGGGGCTTGGCTACACCTTC. It yields the protein CASSGPDRGLGYTF.

The chain has TRBV5-6 and TRBJ2-7, with 8 bases matching TRBD1. Germline CDR1 and CDR2: SGHDT and YYEEEE. This CDR3 is 16 amino acids long. The V gene end was trimmed by 3 bases and the J gene end by 2 bases; junction bases not matched to a gene: 10. The CDR3 here is CASSSLPWTGPYEQYF. Written as DNA, the CDR3 is TGTGCCAGCAGCTCTCTACCTTGGACAGGGCCCTACGAGCAGTACTTC.

The chain combines TRBV5-1 with TRBJ1-1, with 8 bases fitting TRBD1. The CDR3 length is 15 residues. The junction had 9 bases not matched to a gene; V was cut back by 4 bases and J by 4 bases. Germline-derived CDR1 and CDR2 are SGHRS and YFSETQ. In DNA, the CDR3 is TGCGCCAGCAGCAAGTACAGGGGGTTTGTCACTGAAGCTTTCTTT. Protein sequence: CASSKYRGFVTEAFF.

The J gene is TRBJ2-5, the V gene TRBV5-4, with TRBD1 identical over 8 bases. The CDR3 length is 14 residues. Trimming cost V 5 bases and J 3 bases; bases outside gene matches: 6. Germline V gives CDR1 SGHNT, CDR2 YYREEE (reference sequence). The CDR3 spells CASRPDRVKETQYF. The CDR3 DNA reads TGTGCCAGCAGACCGGACAGGGTCAAAGAGACCCAGTACTTC.